This TCR beta chain was observed in a study of shared clonotypes between healthy human individuals. Study-level information: Three plates were used per donor for CD4 naive, three for CD4 memory, two for CD8 naive and one for CD8 memory. Overall study results and limits: Larger estimated richness was generally seen in naive subsets than in memory subsets. Sampling involved blood alone; tissue repertoires likely differ.

This CDR3 region has 15 residues. Germline V CDR1 and CDR2: MGHDK, SYGVNS. With 3 bases removed from V and 0 bases from J, the gap between germline ends came to 12 bases. About this clone itself: No antigen is known for it.

Per the original methods: Sequence data from immunoSEQ were junction-only and lacked quality scores; consequently, filtering differed. Assay used: immunoSEQ multiplex PCR; TCRdb lists only in-frame clones, some missing. V, J and clone size are taken as reported in that table, and D and trimming were inferred from the DNA itself. This sample carries approximately 82,000 clones, over 55% of them seen once, and the ten largest clones take about 51%. Sequencing was carried out using memory CD8+ T cells sorted from blood. Stated subset: CD45RO+ cells pooled with CCR7-negative TemRA cells. The receptor was derived from a man aged 25-45 years in good health. The rearrangement links TRBV25-1 to TRBJ2-7; D assignment may be TRBD1 or TRBD2 (5 bases each). The CDR3 DNA reads as TGTGCCAGCAGTGAGAATCTGGGGACCTCCTACGAGCAGTACTTC. Encoded protein: CASSENLGTSYEQYF.